Sequencing of this TCR beta chain was carried out in a study of control samples from healthy donors and cancer patients (dated by TCRdb to about 2020). Preparation of the library involved the immunoSEQ multiplex PCR assay. Drawn from immuneACCESS, this table holds only the in-frame rearrangements with V and J called that TCRdb kept. Clones are partly lost; checked studies trace under half to an unresolved V gene and leave the rest unexplained. The sample yields about 86,000 clones; over 90% were counted once. About 5% of the sample comes from the top ten. With regard to this clone: What this receptor recognizes is not known. One base away there is no much larger clone; base qualities are not given.

Reading the germline V gene gives CDR1 MNHEY and CDR2 SVGEGT. From its cysteine to its phenylalanine, the CDR3 spans 14 amino acids. The sequence is cut down to CDR3 DNA, 42 bases in frame from base 1. The V end loses 4 bases and the J end loses 2 bases, and a stretch of 10 bases separates them. The source of this sequence is a woman aged 18-29 years in good health. The receptor chain draws on TRBV6-2 or TRBV6-3 and TRBJ2-3; possibly the D gene is TRBD2, per 5 matching bases. Material for sequencing was blood. The CDR3 reads CASSSGGHTDTQYF. In nucleotide form, the sequence is TGTGCCAGCAGTTCGGGCGGGCACACAGATACGCAGTATTTT.